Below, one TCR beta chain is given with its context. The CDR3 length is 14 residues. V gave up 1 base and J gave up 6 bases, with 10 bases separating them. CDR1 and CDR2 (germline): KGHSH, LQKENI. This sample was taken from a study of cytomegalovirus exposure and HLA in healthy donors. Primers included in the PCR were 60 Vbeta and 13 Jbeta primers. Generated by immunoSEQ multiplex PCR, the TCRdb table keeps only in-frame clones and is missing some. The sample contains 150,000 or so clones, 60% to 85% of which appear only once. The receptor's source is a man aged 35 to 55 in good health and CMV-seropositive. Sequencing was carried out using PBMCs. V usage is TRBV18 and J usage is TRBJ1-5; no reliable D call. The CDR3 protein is CASSPQNAGQPQHF. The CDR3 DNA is TGTGCCAGCTCACCACAGAACGCAGGTCAGCCCCAGCATTTT.